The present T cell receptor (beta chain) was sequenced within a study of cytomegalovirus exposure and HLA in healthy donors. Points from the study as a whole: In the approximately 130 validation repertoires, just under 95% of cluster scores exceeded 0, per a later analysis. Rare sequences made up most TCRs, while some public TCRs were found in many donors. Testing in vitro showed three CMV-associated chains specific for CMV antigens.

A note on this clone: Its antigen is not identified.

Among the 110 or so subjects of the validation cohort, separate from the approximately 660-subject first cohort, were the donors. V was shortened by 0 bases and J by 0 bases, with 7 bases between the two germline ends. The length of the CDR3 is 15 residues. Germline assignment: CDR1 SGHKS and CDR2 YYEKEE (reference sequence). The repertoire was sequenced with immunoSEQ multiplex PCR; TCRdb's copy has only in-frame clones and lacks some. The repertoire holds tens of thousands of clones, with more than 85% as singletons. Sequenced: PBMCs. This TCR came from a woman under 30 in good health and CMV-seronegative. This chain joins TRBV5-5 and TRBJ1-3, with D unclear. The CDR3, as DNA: TGTGCCAGCAGCTTGGTGCGGAGCTCTGGAAACACCATATATTTT. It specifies CASSLVRSSGNTIYF.